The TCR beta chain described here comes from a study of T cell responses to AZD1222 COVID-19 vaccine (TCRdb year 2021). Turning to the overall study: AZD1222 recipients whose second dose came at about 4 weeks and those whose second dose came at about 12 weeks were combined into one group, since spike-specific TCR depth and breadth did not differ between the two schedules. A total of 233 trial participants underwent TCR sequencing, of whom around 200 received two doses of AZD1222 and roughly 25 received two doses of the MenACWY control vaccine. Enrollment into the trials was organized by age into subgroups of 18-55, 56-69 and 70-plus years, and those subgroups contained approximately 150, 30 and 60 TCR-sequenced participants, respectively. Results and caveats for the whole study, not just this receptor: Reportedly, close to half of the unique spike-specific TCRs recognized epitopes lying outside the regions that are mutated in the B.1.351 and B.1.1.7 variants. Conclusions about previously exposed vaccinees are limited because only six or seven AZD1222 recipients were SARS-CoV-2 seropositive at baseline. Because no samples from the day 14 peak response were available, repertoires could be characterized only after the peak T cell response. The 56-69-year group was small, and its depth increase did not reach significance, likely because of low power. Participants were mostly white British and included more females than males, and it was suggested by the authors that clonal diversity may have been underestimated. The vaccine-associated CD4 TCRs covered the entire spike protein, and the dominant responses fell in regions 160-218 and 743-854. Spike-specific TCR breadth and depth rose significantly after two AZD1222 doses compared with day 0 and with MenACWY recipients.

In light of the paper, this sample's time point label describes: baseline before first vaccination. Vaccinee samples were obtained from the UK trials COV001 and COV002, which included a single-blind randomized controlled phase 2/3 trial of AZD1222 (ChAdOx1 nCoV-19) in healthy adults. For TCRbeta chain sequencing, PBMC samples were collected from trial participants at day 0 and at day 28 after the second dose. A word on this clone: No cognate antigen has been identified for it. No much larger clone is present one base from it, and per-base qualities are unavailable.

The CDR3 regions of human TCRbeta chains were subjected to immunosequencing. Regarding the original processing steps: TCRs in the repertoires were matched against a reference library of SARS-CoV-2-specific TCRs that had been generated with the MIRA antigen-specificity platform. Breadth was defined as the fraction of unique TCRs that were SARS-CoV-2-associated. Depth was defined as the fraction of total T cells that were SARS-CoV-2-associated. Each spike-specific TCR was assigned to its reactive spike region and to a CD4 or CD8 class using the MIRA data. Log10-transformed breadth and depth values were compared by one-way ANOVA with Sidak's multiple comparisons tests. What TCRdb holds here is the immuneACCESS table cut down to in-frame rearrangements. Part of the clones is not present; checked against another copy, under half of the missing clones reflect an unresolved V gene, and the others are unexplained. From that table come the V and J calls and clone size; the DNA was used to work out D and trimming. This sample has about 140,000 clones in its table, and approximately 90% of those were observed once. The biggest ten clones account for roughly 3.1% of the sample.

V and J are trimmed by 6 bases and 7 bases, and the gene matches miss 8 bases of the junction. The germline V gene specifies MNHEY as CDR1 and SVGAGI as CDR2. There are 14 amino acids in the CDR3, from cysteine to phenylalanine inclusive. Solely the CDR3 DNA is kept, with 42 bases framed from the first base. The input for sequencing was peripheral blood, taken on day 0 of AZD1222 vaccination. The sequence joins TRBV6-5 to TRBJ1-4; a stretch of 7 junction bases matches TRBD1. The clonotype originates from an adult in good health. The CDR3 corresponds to CASREGAGGEKLFF. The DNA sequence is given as TGTGCCAGCAGGGAGGGGGCAGGAGGTGAAAAACTGTTTTTT.